Sequencing of this T cell receptor (beta chain) was carried out in a study of blood T cell repertoires in COVID-19. V shed 2 bases and J shed 2 bases, with 7 bases lying between them. Germline CDR1 is SGHRS and CDR2 is YFSETQ. The CDR3 has 13 amino acids. This clone has only a few counts. Some clones are missing from TCRdb's copy, which holds only in-frame ones; the method was immunoSEQ multiplex PCR. The sample has fewer than 400,000 clones; 90% to 95% are singletons. Study members were between about 18 and 95 years old and lived in 20 to 30 US regions. The genes are TRBV5-1 and TRBJ1-2; D remains unclear. Sequenced: PBMCs or T cells enriched from blood (not recorded which). The TCR was taken from a woman in her 30s who had been exposed to COVID-19. CDR3 coding DNA: TGCGCCAGCAGCTTTGGAGAGAACTATGGCTACACCTTC. This sequence encodes CASSFGENYGYTF.